This TCR beta chain stems from a study of T cells in Graves' hyperthyroidism and ophthalmopathy. Amplified TCR beta CDR3 regions came from RNA transcripts. The study used the HTBI primer set for a first-round RT-PCR of the TCR CDR3. Via MiXCR, TCRdb re-called the multiplex PCR reads, giving one row per CDR3 protein. The sample includes 450,000 to 700,000 distinct CDR3 sequences, around 46% of them seen just once. Worth noting for this clonotype: Its target is unknown.

Broader study findings: For ophthalmopathy, model prediction preceded onset by a median 6.5 months. Appearing also in blood were most of the thyroid clonotypes expanded above 0.001. In simple terms, a model built on 13 V-J features told ophthalmopathy apart from stable hyperthyroidism.

Per the germline V gene, CDR1 is SNHLY and CDR2 is FYNNEI. J was trimmed by 9 bases and V by 4 bases; bases with no gene match: 0. The CDR3 runs 13 residues. The chain links TRBV2 to TRBJ1-6; 10 bases are a match to TRBD1. Sequencing was carried out using peripheral blood or thyroid tissue (not recorded which). The sequence came from an adult woman with Graves' disease, either hyperthyroidism or ophthalmopathy (not recorded which). The CDR3 nucleotides are TGTGCCAGCAGTGGGGACAGGGGTTCACCCCTCCACTTT. Residues: CASSGDRGSPLHF.